This TCR beta chain derives from a study of human T cells and chemical hapten exposure. About the research overall: Weekly diphenylcyclopropenone doses were given to patients' scalps across the roughly 25-week study.

Study-wide results and limits: TCRs exceeding 1 in 1000 frequency stayed unchanged with DPC sensitization.

This clonotype was seen a few times. Antigen unknown. Via MiXCR, TCRdb re-called the RACE reads, giving one row per CDR3 protein. The sample contains around 200,000 distinct CDR3 sequences, around 25% of which appear only once. Stated time point: patch test 3, about 24 weeks after DPC sensitization. Specified treatment: therapeutic diphenylcyclopropenone sensitization with weekly scalp DPC. The specimen was whole blood, collected in connection with sensitization to the hapten diphenylcyclopropenone (DPC). The sequence derives from a woman aged 35 to 49 with alopecia areata. Some clones in this sample may be carry-over from other donors' samples.

CDR3 protein: CASSGGISSYNEQFF. In DNA, the CDR3 is TGTGCCAGCAGTGGCGGGATTAGCTCCTACAATGAGCAGTTCTTC. The rearrangement joins TRBV7-9 to TRBJ2-1, with D possibly matching TRBD2 (6 bases). Looked up from germline, CDR1 is SEHNR and CDR2 is FQNEAQ (reference sequence). CDR3 length: 15 residues. The ends were cut back, 6 bases at V and 0 bases at J, with 12 bases in the middle.